These T cell receptor beta chains were read from a single sample in a study of T-cell reconstitution after alpha-beta-depleted transplantation in children. TCRdb re-called the PCR reads through MiXCR, storing one row per CDR3 protein. The sample shows hundreds of thousands of distinct CDR3 sequences, around 16% of them seen only once. The material sequenced was PBMCs from the stem cell graft donor, taken from the stem cell graft. The source is a human donor who donated a stem cell graft to a child with acute myeloid leukemia. Both conserved end residues are part of each CDR3. The order of the fields is D gene, clone size, J gene, V gene, CDR3 protein, CDR3 DNA. The D gene is left open where the match is weak. Clone size, where shown, is once, few, many, or a class for clones that have expanded.

>-|many|TRBJ1-5|TRBV15
CATSRDGRGQPQHF
TGTGCCACCAGCAGAGATGGGAGGGGACAGCCCCAGCATTTT
>-|-|TRBJ2-1|TRBV7-2
CASSSGTRAYNEQFF
TGTGCCAGCAGCTCCGGGACCCGCGCCTACAATGAGCAGTTCTTC
>TRBD1|many|TRBJ2-3|TRBV6-5
CASSYIEGQASTDTQYF
TGTGCCAGCAGTTACATTGAAGGACAGGCGAGCACAGATACGCAGTATTTT
>-|-|TRBJ2-5|TRBV29-1
CSVAWPGGETQYF
TGCAGCGTTGCCTGGCCCGGCGGGGAGACCCAGTACTTC
>TRBD1|-|TRBJ1-1|TRBV12-3/TRBV12-4
CASITGTGFPLSFF
TGTGCCAGCATTACCGGGACAGGGTTTCCCCTTTCTTTCTTT
>-|-|TRBJ2-3|TRBV11-2
CASSLERGGDTQYF
TGTGCCAGCAGCTTAGAGCGGGGCGGAGATACGCAGTATTTT
>TRBD2|-|TRBJ2-1|TRBV6-1
CASGRGGSYNEQFF
TGTGCCAGTGGCCGGGGGGGCTCCTACAATGAGCAGTTCTTC
>TRBD1|few|TRBJ2-7|TRBV6-2/TRBV6-3
CASSTGTGQYEQYF
TGTGCCAGCAGTACCGGGACAGGGCAATACGAGCAGTACTTC
>-|few|TRBJ2-4|TRBV9
CASSVGRASNIQYF
TGTGCCAGCAGCGTAGGAAGGGCGAGTAACATTCAGTACTTC
>-|-|TRBJ2-3|TRBV15
CATSRDLTGYTDTQYF
TGTGCCACCAGCAGAGATCTAACGGGTTACACAGATACGCAGTATTTT
>-|few|TRBJ2-7|TRBV7-2
CASSLVDTRYEQYF
TGTGCCAGCAGCTTAGTGGACACTCGCTACGAGCAGTACTTC
>-|once|TRBJ1-5|TRBV3-1
CASSPWSSNQPQHF
TGTGCCAGCAGCCCTTGGAGTAGCAATCAGCCCCAGCATTTT
>-|many|TRBJ1-1|TRBV20-1
CSVSRTGHPNTEAFF
TGCAGTGTTAGTAGGACCGGACACCCGAACACTGAAGCTTTCTTT
>TRBD2|many|TRBJ2-1|TRBV20-1
CSANLAGGNEQFF
TGCAGTGCGAACCTAGCGGGGGGCAATGAGCAGTTCTTC
>TRBD1|many|TRBJ1-1|TRBV9
CASSALAGGEGTEAFF
TGTGCCAGCAGCGCCCTGGCAGGGGGGGAGGGCACTGAAGCTTTCTTT
>TRBD2|many|TRBJ2-3|TRBV20-1
CSAQPTSGGGTDTQYF
TGCAGTGCCCAACCCACTAGCGGGGGTGGCACAGATACGCAGTATTTT
>-|many|TRBJ2-2|TRBV29-1
CSVSGTTNTGELFF
TGCAGCGTTTCCGGGACAACGAACACCGGGGAGCTGTTTTTT
>-|few|TRBJ2-5|TRBV5-1
CASSLDGAVQETQYF
TGCGCCAGCAGCTTGGATGGGGCAGTCCAAGAGACCCAGTACTTC